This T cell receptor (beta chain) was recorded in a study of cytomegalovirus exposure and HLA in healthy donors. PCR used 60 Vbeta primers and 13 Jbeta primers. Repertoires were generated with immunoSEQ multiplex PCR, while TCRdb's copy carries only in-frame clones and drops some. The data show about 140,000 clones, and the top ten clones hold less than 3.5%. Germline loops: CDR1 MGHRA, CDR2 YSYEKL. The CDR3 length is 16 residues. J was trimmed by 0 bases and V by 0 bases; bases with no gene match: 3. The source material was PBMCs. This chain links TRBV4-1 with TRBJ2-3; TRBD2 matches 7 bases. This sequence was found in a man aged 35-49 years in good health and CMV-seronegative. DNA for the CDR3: TGCGCCAGCAGCCAAGATGGGGGGGGGAGCACAGATACGCAGTATTTT. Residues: CASSQDGGGSTDTQYF.